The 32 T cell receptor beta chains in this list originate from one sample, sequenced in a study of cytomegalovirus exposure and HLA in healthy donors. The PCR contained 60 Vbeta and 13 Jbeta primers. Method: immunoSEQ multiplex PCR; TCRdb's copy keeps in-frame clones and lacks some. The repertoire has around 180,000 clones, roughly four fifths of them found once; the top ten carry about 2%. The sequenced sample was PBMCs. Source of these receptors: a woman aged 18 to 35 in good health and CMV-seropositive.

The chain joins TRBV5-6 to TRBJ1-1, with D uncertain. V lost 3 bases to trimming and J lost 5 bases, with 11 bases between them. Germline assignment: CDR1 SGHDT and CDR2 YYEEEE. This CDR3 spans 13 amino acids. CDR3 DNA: TGTGCCAGCAGCTCAAAGCCTAGTACTGAAGCTTTCTTT. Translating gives CASSSKPSTEAFF.

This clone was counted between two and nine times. CDR3 loop: CASSDGQDYGYTF. In DNA form, the CDR3 reads TGTGCCAGCAGCGACGGACAGGACTATGGCTACACCTTC. The J gene is TRBJ1-2, the V gene TRBV9, with TRBD1 identical over 7 bases. The CDR3 totals 13 residues. CDR1 SGDLS and CDR2 YYNGEE come from the germline V gene. The junction had 2 bases not matched to a gene; V was cut back by 3 bases and J by 3 bases. The full variable domain, rest sourced from reference TRBV9 and TRBJ1-2, is DSGVTQTPKHLITATGQRVTLRCSPRSGDLSVYWYQQSLDQGLQFLIQYYNGEERAKGNILERFSAQQFPDLHSELNLSSLELGDSALYFCASSDGQDYGYTFGSGTRLTVV.

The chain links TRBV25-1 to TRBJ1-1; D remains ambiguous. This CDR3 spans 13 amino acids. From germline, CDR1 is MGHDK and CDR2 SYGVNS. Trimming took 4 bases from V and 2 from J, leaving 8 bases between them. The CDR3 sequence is CASSATTNTEAFF. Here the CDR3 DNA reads TGTGCCAGCAGTGCGACGACAAACACTGAAGCTTTCTTT.

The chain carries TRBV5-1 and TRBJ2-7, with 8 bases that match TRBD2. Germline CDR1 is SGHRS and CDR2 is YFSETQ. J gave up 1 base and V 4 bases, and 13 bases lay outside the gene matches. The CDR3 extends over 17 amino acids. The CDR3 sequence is CASSPGWSGGPSYEQYF. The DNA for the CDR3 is TGCGCCAGCAGCCCCGGTTGGAGCGGGGGACCTTCCTACGAGCAGTACTTC.

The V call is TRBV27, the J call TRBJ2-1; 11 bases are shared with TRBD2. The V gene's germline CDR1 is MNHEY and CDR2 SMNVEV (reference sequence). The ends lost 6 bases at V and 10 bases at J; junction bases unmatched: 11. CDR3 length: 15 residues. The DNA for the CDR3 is TGTGCCAGCAGCCTTAGCGGGGGGGCCCTAGCGGAGCAGTTCTTC. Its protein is CASSLSGGALAEQFF.

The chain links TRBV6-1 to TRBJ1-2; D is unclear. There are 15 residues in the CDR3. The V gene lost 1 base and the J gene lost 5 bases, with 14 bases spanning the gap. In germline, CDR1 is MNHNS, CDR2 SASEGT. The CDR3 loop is CASSEGEWREYGYTF. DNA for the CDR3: TGTGCCAGCAGTGAAGGGGAATGGAGGGAATATGGCTACACCTTC.

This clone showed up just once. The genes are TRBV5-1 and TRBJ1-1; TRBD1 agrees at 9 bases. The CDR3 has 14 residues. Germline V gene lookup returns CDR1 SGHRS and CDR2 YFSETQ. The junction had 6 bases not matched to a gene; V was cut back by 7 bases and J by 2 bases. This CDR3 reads CASAPTGGNTEAFF. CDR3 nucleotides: TGCGCCAGCGCTCCGACAGGGGGTAACACTGAAGCTTTCTTT.

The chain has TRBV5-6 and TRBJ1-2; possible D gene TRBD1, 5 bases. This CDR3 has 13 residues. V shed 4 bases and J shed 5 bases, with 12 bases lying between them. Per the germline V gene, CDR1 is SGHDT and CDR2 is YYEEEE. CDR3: CASSPPGGYGYTF. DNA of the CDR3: TGTGCCAGCAGCCCCCCGGGGGGGTATGGCTACACCTTC.

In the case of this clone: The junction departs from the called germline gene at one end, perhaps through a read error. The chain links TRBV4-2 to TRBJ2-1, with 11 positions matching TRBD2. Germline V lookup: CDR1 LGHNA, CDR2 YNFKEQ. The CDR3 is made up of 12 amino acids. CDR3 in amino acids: CASSQDGGLAVF. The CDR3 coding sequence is TGTGCCAGCAGCCAAGACGGGGGACTAGCGGTCTTC.

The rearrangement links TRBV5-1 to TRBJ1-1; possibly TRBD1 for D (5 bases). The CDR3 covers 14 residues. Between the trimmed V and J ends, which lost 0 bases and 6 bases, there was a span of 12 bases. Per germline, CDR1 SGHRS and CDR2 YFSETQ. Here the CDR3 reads CASSLGGGGSEAFF. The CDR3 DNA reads TGCGCCAGCAGCTTGGGTGGGGGGGGTTCTGAAGCTTTCTTT.

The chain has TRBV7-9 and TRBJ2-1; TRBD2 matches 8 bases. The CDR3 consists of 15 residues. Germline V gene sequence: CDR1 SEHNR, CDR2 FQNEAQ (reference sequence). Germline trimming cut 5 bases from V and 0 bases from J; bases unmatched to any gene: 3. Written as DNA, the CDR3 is TGTGCCAGCAGCCCCAGCGGGAGCTCCTACAATGAGCAGTTCTTC. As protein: CASSPSGSSYNEQFF. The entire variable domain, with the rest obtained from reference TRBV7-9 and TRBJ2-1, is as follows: DTGVSQNPRHKITKRGQNVTFRCDPISEHNRLYWYRQTLGQGPEFLTYFQNEAQLEKSRLLSDRFSAERPKGSFSTLEIQRTEQGDSAMYLCASSPSGSSYNEQFFGPGTRLTVL.

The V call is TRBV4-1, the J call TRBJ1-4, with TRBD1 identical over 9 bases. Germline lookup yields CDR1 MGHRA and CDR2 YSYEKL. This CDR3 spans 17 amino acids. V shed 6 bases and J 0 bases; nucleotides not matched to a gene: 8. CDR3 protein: CASRDYRGLATNEKLFF. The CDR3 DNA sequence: TGCGCCAGCAGGGACTACAGGGGGCTTGCAACTAATGAAAAACTGTTTTTT.

The CDR3 is CASSKTGTGGVYGYTF. Here the CDR3 DNA reads TGTGCCAGCAGCAAGACGGGGACAGGGGGCGTCTATGGCTACACCTTC. The chain combines TRBV7-9 with TRBJ1-2, with 12 bases matching TRBD1. The CDR3 extends over 16 amino acids. CDR1 SEHNR and CDR2 FQNEAQ come from the germline V gene (reference sequence). Trimming took 5 bases from V and 4 from J; bases not matched to a gene: 8.

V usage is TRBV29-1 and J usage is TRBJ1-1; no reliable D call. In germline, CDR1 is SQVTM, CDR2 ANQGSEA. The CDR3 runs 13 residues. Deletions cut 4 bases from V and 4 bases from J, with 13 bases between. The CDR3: CSVASGEGTEAFF. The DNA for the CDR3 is TGCAGCGTTGCGTCCGGGGAAGGCACTGAAGCTTTCTTT. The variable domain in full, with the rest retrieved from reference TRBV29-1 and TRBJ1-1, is SAVISQKPSRDICQRGTSLTIQCQVDSQVTMMFWYRQQPGQSLTLIATANQGSEATYESGFVIDKFPISRPNLTFSTLTVSNMSPEDSSIYLCSVASGEGTEAFFGQGTRLTVV.

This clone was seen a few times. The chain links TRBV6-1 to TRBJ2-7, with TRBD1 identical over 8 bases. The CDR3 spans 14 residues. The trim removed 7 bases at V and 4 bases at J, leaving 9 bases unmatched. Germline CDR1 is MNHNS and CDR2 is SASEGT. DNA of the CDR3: TGTGCCAGCACCTCGGACAGGGTACCTTACGAGCAGTACTTC. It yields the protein CASTSDRVPYEQYF.

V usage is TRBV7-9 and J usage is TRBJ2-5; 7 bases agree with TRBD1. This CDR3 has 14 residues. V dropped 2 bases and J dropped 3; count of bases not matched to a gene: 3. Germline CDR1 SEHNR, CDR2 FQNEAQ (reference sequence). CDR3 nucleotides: TGTGCCAGCAGCTTAATGGGGACAGAAGAGACCCAGTACTTC. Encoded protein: CASSLMGTEETQYF.

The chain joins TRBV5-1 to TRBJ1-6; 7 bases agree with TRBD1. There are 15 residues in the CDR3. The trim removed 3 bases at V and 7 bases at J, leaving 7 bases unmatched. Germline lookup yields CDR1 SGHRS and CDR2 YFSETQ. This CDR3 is CASSSTGTVNSPLHF. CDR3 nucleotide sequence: TGCGCCAGCAGCTCAACCGGGACAGTAAATTCACCCCTCCACTTT.

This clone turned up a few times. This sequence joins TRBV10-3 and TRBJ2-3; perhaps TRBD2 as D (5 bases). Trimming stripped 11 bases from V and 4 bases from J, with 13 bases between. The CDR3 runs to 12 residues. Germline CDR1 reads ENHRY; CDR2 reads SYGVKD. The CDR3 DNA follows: TGTGCCTGCAACGGGGATGCAGATACGCAGTATTTT. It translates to CACNGDADTQYF.

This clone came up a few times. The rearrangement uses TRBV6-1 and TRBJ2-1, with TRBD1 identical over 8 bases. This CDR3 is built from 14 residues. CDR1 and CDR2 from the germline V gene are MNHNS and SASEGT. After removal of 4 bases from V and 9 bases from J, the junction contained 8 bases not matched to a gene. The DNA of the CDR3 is TGTGCCAGCAGTGCGGACAGGGAACGGAGTGAGCAGTTCTTC. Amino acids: CASSADRERSEQFF.

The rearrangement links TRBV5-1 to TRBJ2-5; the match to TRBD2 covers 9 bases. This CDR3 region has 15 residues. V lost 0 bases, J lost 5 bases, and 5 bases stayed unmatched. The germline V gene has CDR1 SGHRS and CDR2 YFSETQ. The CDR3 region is CASSLGPAGGETQYF. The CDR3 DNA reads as TGCGCCAGCAGCTTGGGCCCCGCGGGGGGGGAGACCCAGTACTTC. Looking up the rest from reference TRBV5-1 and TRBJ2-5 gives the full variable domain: KAGVTQTPRYLIKTRGQQVTLSCSPISGHRSVSWYQQTPGQGLQFLFEYFSETQRNKGNFPGRFSGRQFSNSRSEMNVSTLELGDSALYLCASSLGPAGGETQYFGPGTRLLVL.

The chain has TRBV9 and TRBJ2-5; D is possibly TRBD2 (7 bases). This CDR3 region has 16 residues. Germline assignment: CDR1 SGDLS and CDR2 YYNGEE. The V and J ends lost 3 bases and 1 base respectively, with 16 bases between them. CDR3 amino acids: CASSAGRGGIQETQYF. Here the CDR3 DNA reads TGTGCCAGCAGCGCAGGACGCGGGGGCATCCAAGAGACCCAGTACTTC.

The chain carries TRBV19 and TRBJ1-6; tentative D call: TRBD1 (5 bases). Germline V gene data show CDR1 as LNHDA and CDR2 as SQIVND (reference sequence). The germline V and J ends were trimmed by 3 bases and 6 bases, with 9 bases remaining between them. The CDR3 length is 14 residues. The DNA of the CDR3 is TGTGCCAGTAGTATGAGCGGGGGTAATTCACCCCTCCACTTT. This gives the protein CASSMSGGNSPLHF.

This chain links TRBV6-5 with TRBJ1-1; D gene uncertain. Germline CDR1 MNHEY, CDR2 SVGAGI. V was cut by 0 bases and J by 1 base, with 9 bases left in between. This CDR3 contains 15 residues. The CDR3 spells CASSYSIGQNTEAFF. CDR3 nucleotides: TGTGCCAGCAGTTACTCGATCGGTCAGAACACTGAAGCTTTCTTT.

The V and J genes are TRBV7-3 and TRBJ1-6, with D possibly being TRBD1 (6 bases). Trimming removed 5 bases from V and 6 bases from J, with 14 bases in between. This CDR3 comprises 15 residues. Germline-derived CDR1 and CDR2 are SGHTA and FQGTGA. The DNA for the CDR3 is TGTGCCAGCAGCCTCATGGGGGGGCCTAATTCACCCCTCCACTTT. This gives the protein CASSLMGGPNSPLHF.

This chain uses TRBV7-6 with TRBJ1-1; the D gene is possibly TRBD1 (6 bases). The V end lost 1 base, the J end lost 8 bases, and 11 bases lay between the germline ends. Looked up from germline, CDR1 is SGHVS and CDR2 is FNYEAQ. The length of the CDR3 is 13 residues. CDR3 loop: CASSLEPGQEAFF. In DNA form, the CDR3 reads TGTGCCAGCAGCTTAGAACCAGGACAGGAAGCTTTCTTT.

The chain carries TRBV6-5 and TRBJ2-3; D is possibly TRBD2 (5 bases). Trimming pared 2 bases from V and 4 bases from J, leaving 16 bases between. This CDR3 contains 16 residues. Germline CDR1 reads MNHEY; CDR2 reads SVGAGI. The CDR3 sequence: CASSYEGGRRPDTQYF. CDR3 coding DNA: TGTGCCAGCAGTTACGAAGGCGGGCGGCGGCCAGATACGCAGTATTTT.

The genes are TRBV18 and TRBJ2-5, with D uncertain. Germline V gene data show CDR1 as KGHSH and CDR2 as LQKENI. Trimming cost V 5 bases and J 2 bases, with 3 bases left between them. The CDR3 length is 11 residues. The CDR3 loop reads CASSSQETQYF. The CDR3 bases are TGTGCCAGCTCATCTCAAGAGACCCAGTACTTC.

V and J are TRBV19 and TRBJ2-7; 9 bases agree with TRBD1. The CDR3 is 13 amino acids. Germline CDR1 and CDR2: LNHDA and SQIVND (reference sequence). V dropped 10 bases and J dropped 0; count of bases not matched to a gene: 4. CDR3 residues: CATGQGYSYEQYF. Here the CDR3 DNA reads TGTGCCACCGGACAGGGGTACTCCTACGAGCAGTACTTC.

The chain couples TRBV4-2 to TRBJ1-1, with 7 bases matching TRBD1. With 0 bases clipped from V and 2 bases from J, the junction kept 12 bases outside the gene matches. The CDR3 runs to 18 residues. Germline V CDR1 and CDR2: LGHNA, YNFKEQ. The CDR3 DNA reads TGTGCCAGCAGCCAAGACCTTACAGGGGTCAGACGTAACACTGAAGCTTTCTTT. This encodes CASSQDLTGVRRNTEAFF.

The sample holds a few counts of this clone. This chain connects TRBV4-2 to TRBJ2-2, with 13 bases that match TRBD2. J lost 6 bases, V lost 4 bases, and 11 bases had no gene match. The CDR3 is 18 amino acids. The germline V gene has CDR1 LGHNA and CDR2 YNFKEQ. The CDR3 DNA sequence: TGTGCCAGCAGCCGAGAGGCAACTAGCGGGGGGGCCGCCGGGGAGCTGTTTTTT. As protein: CASSREATSGGAAGELFF.

This chain's CDR3 is CASSVGTGLNEQYV. The CDR3 region has the DNA TGTGCCAGCAGTGTCGGGACAGGGCTCAACGAGCAGTACGTC. The chain joins TRBV6-1 to TRBJ2-7, with 9 bases aligning to TRBD1. The CDR3 runs to 14 residues. V shed 4 bases, J shed 5 bases, and the junction held 6 bases outside the gene matches. The germline V gene has CDR1 MNHNS and CDR2 SASEGT.

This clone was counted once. The CDR3 protein is CASSSFSELGDTQYF. The CDR3, as DNA: TGTGCCAGTAGTAGCTTCAGCGAGCTCGGGGATACGCAGTATTTT. V usage is TRBV19 and J usage is TRBJ2-3; D call uncertain. The CDR3 loop spans 15 amino acids. V was pared by 4 bases and J by 6 bases, with 17 bases between. Germline-derived CDR1 and CDR2 are LNHDA and SQIVND (reference sequence).